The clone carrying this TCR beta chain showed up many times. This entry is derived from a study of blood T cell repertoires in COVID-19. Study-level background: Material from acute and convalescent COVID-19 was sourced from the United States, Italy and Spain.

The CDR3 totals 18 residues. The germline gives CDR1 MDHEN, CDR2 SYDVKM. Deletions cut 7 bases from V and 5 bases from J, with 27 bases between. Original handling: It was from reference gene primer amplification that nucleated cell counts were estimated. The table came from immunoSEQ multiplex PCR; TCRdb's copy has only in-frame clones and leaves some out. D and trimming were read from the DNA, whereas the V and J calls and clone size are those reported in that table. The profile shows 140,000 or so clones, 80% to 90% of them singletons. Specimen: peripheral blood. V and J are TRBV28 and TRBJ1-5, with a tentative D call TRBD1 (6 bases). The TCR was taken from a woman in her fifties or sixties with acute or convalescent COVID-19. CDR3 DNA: TGTGCCAGCACCCCCTTTGGTCGGGGGGCGGAGGGGTATCAGCCCCAGCATTTT. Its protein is CASTPFGRGAEGYQPQHF. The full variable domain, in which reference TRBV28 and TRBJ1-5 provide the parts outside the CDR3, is DVKVTQSSRYLVKRTGEKVFLECVQDMDHENMFWYRQDPGLGLRLIYFSYDVKMKEKGDIPEGYSVSREKKERFSLILESASTNQTSMYLCASTPFGRGAEGYQPQHFGDGTRLSIL.